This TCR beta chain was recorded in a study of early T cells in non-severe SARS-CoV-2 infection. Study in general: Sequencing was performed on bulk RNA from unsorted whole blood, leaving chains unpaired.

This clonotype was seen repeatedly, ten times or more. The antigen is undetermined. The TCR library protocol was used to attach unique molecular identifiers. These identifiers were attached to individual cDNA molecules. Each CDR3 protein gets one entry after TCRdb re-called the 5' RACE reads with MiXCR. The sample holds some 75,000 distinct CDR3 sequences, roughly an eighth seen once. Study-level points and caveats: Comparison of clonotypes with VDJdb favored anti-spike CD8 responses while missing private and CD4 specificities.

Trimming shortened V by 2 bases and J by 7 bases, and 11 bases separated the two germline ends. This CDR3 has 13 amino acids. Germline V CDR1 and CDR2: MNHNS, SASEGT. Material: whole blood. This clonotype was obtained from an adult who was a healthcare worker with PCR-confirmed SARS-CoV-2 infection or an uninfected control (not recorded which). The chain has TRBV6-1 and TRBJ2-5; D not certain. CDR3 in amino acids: CASSELPLLTQYF. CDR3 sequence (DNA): TGTGCCAGCAGTGAACTCCCCCTTTTGACCCAGTACTTC.